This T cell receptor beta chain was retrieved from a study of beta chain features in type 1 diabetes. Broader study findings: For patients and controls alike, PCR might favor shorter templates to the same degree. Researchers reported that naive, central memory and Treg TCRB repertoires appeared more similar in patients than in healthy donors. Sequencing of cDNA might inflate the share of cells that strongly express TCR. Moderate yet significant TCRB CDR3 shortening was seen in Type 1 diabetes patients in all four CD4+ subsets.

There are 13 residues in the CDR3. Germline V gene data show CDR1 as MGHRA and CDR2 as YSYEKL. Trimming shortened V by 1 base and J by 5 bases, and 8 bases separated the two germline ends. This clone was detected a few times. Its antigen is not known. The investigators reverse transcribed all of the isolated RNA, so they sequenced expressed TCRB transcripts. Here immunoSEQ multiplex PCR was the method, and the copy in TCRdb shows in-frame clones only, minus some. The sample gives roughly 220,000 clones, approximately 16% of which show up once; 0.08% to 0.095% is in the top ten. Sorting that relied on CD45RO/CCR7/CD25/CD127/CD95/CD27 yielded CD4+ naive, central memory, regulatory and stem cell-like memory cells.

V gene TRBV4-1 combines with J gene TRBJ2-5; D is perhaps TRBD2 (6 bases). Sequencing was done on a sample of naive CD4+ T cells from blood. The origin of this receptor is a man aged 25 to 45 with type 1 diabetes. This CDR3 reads CASSQGLDETQYF. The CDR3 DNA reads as TGCGCCAGCAGCCAAGGACTAGATGAGACCCAGTACTTC.